This T cell receptor (beta chain) was sequenced during a study of cytomegalovirus exposure and HLA in healthy donors. Unmatched junction bases numbered 5, after V lost 3 bases and J lost 4 bases. The CDR3 spans 15 residues. Germline V gives CDR1 LGHNA, CDR2 YNFKEQ. General observations from the study: The classifier reportedly diagnosed cytomegalovirus status with high sensitivity and specificity.

Separation from the approximately 660-subject first cohort characterized the roughly 120-subject validation cohort, to which the donors belonged. Remarks on this clone: The antigen is undetermined.

The assay was immunoSEQ multiplex PCR, and TCRdb's table has in-frame clones only and misses some. The sample includes 60,000 to 80,000 clones, around four fifths of them seen just once. The J gene is TRBJ2-2, the V gene TRBV4-2; 7 bases map to TRBD1. Sequenced sample: PBMCs. The clonotype was recovered from a man between 25 and 39 years old in good health and CMV-seronegative. The CDR3 DNA reads as TGTGCCAGCAGCCATGAAGACAGGGTCACCGGGGAGCTGTTTTTT. Encoded protein: CASSHEDRVTGELFF.